The 28 T cell receptor beta chains given below trace back to one sample, sequenced in a study of PD-L1 blockade in urothelial cancer. Time point of the sample: peripheral blood 6 weeks after treatment start. The table came from immunoSEQ multiplex PCR; TCRdb's copy has only in-frame clones and leaves some out. The sample shows around 110,000 clones, more than 85% of them seen only once. Material: PBMCs, obtained around atezolizumab (anti-PD-L1) treatment. The receptors were sampled from a man in his fifties or sixties with urothelial cancer.

Comments on this clone: The sample contains more than one DNA sequence encoding this CDR3. This chain uses TRBV5-4 with TRBJ2-3; 7 nucleotides match TRBD1. The germline gives CDR1 SGHNT, CDR2 YYREEE (reference sequence). V was pared by 4 bases and J by 0 bases, with 2 bases of the junction left unmatched. This CDR3 spans 14 amino acids. Here the CDR3 reads CASSLGQSTDTQYF. Written as DNA, the CDR3 is TGTGCCAGCAGCCTGGGACAGAGCACAGATACGCAGTATTTT.

This sequence joins TRBV2 and TRBJ2-3; TRBD2 might be the D (6 bases). The germline gives CDR1 SNHLY, CDR2 FYNNEI. The CDR3 extends over 14 amino acids. V dropped 3 bases and J dropped 3 bases, with 10 bases sitting between them. CDR3 region: CASSDSSGTDTQYF. For the CDR3, the DNA is TGTGCCAGCAGTGATTCCAGCGGGACAGATACGCAGTATTTT.

The CDR3 bases are TGTGCCAGCAGCCAGGGACAGCGAACTAACTATGGCTACACCTTC. Translating it yields CASSQGQRTNYGYTF. The V gene is TRBV5-4, the J gene TRBJ1-2; 7 bases align to TRBD1. V dropped 4 bases and J dropped 0; count of bases not matched to a gene: 6. This CDR3 region has 15 residues. Germline values: CDR1 SGHNT, CDR2 YYREEE (reference sequence).

The chain employs TRBV11-1 and TRBJ1-1; no definite D call. Germline V gene sequence: CDR1 SGHAT, CDR2 FQDESV (reference sequence). The V gene lost 3 bases and the J gene lost 5 bases, with 10 bases spanning the gap. This CDR3 region has 13 residues. The CDR3 spells CASSFSRDTEAFF. CDR3 DNA sequence: TGTGCCAGCAGCTTCTCGAGGGATACTGAAGCTTTCTTT.

V and J are TRBV11-3 and TRBJ2-7; 7 positions match TRBD1. After removal of 1 base from V and 2 bases from J, the junction contained 2 bases not matched to a gene. The germline CDR1 and CDR2 sequences are SGHNT and YENEEA. The CDR3 runs 14 residues. This chain's CDR3 is CASSLGTGTYEQYF. The CDR3 nucleotides are TGTGCCAGCAGCTTAGGGACAGGTACCTACGAGCAGTACTTC.

The rearrangement links TRBV5-4 to TRBJ2-5, with 11 bases fitting TRBD2. The germline CDR1 and CDR2 sequences are SGHNT and YYREEE (reference sequence). V lost 4 bases and J lost 2; bases outside the gene matches: 4. The CDR3 is made up of 15 amino acids. DNA for the CDR3: TGTGCCAGCAGCGGAGGGACTAGCGGACAAGAGACCCAGTACTTC. It encodes CASSGGTSGQETQYF.

The chain links TRBV14 to TRBJ2-1; 10 bases fit TRBD2. The CDR3 is made up of 14 amino acids. Trimming at V came to 5 bases and at J to 6 bases, leaving 4 bases not matched to a gene. Germline V gene data show CDR1 as SGHDN and CDR2 as FVKESK. The CDR3 loop reads CASSMGLAFNEQFF. The CDR3 DNA reads as TGTGCCAGCAGCATGGGACTAGCGTTCAATGAGCAGTTCTTC.

The chain joins TRBV9 to TRBJ2-6; tentative D call: TRBD2 (5 bases). V gave up 2 bases and J gave up 2 bases, with 8 bases separating them. Germline V CDR1 and CDR2: SGDLS, YYNGEE. The CDR3 is made up of 15 amino acids. CDR3 nucleotide sequence: TGTGCCAGCAGCGTCGGGGTAACTGGGGCCAACGTCCTGACTTTC. As protein: CASSVGVTGANVLTF.

V and J are TRBV7-9 and TRBJ2-5; D possibly corresponds to TRBD1 (5 bases). The CDR3 consists of 12 residues. The V and J ends lost 5 bases and 5 bases respectively, with 9 bases between them. From germline, CDR1 is SEHNR and CDR2 FQNEAQ (reference sequence). The CDR3 DNA reads as TGTGCCAGCAGCCCCAGGGCTGAGACCCAGTACTTC. This codes for CASSPRAETQYF.

V usage is TRBV5-6 and J usage is TRBJ2-7; weak D call: TRBD2 (6 bases). Trimming shortened V by 4 bases and J by 0 bases, and 17 bases separated the two germline ends. CDR3 length: 16 amino acids. CDR1 and CDR2 from the germline V gene are SGHDT and YYEEEE. CDR3 DNA sequence: TGTGCCAGCAGCCTGGGCGGGACCCTCAGCTCCTACGAGCAGTACTTC. This gives the protein CASSLGGTLSSYEQYF.

DNA of the CDR3: TGTGCCAGTAGTGGGGTAGGGGTCCCAAGCTCCTACGAGCAGTACTTC. Amino acid sequence: CASSGVGVPSSYEQYF. The gene calls are TRBV19 and TRBJ2-7; TRBD1 might be the D (5 bases). CDR3 length: 16 amino acids. The germline V and J ends were trimmed by 5 bases and 0 bases, with 17 bases remaining between them. Germline values: CDR1 LNHDA, CDR2 SQIVND (reference sequence). Full variable domain (remainder filled in from reference TRBV19 and TRBJ2-7): DGGITQSPKYLFRKEGQNVTLSCEQNLNHDAMYWYRQDPGQGLRLIYYSQIVNDFQKGDIAEGYSVSREKKESFPLTVTSAQKNPTAFYLCASSGVGVPSSYEQYFGPGTRLTVT.

V is TRBV27 and J is TRBJ2-1; D possibly corresponds to TRBD1 (6 bases). In germline, CDR1 is MNHEY, CDR2 SMNVEV (reference sequence). The length of the CDR3 is 16 residues. The V end lost 7 bases, the J end lost 8 bases, and 24 bases lay between the germline ends. The CDR3 region has the DNA TGTGCCAGCAACAACAGGGTGGGTCGGTATAGGGATGAGCAGTTCTTC. Its translation is CASNNRVGRYRDEQFF.

This clone was seen a single time. The chain couples TRBV5-1 to TRBJ2-5; 8 nucleotides agree with TRBD1. CDR3 length: 14 residues. The germline CDR1 and CDR2 sequences are SGHRS and YFSETQ. Trimming cost V 0 bases and J 5 bases; bases outside gene matches: 3. The CDR3 nucleotides are TGCGCCAGCAGCTTGGGACAGGGGATGGAGACCCAGTACTTC. The encoded protein is CASSLGQGMETQYF.

J is TRBJ2-7 and V is TRBV18; D unresolved. Trimming cost V 1 base and J 3 bases, with 13 bases left between them. CDR3 size: 15 residues. Germline-derived CDR1 and CDR2 are KGHSH and LQKENI. CDR3 DNA: TGTGCCAGCTCACCACGTAATTCCCGACACTACGAGCAGTACTTC. The encoded protein is CASSPRNSRHYEQYF.

Turning to this clone: An end of the junction differs from the germline gene, which may be a read error. The V gene is TRBV7-2, the J gene TRBJ2-4, with D possibly TRBD1 on 5 matching bases. This CDR3 has 13 residues. Germline V lookup: CDR1 SGHTA, CDR2 FQGNSA. This CDR3 is CASSVARGQTEYF. The CDR3 DNA is TGTGCCAGCAGCGTAGCTAGGGGCCAGACTGAGTACTTC.

V gene TRBV5-1 combines with J gene TRBJ1-4; the match to TRBD1 covers 9 bases. CDR1 and CDR2 (germline): SGHRS, YFSETQ. After removal of 4 bases from V and 7 bases from J, the junction contained 5 bases not matched to a gene. The CDR3 is 14 amino acids. The CDR3 loop reads CASSGGQGGEKLFF. In DNA, the CDR3 is TGCGCCAGCAGCGGGGGACAGGGCGGTGAAAAACTGTTTTTT.

This chain links TRBV4-2 with TRBJ2-2; D not resolved. Germline V CDR1 and CDR2: LGHNA, YNFKEQ. V was trimmed by 1 base and J by 3 bases, leaving 9 bases between them. The CDR3 consists of 15 residues. The CDR3 bases are TGTGCCAGCAGCCAAGTCCAGTTGGACACCGGGGAGCTGTTTTTT. Translating gives CASSQVQLDTGELFF.

Written as DNA, the CDR3 is TGCGCCAGCAGCTTGGGGGCCGGGACAGCCCAATTCAATGAGCAGTTCTTC. Its protein product is CASSLGAGTAQFNEQFF. This sequence joins TRBV5-1 and TRBJ2-1, with TRBD1 matching over 7 bases. This CDR3 contains 17 residues. Germline V CDR1 and CDR2: SGHRS, YFSETQ. With V trimmed by 0 bases and J by 6 bases, 12 bases remained unmatched. The complete variable domain, with remaining parts taken from reference TRBV5-1 and TRBJ2-1, reads KAGVTQTPRYLIKTRGQQVTLSCSPISGHRSVSWYQQTPGQGLQFLFEYFSETQRNKGNFPGRFSGRQFSNSRSEMNVSTLELGDSALYLCASSLGAGTAQFNEQFFGPGTRLTVL.

V and J are TRBV6-5 and TRBJ1-6; D gene unclear. In germline, CDR1 is MNHEY, CDR2 SVGAGI. The V and J ends lost 0 bases and 0 bases respectively, with 3 bases between them. CDR3 size: 15 residues. The CDR3 loop reads CASSYSYSYNSPLHF. CDR3 nucleotide sequence: TGTGCCAGCAGTTACTCATACTCCTATAATTCACCCCTCCACTTT.

V is TRBV10-3 and J is TRBJ2-2, with 7 positions matching TRBD1. CDR1 ENHRY and CDR2 SYGVKD come from the germline V gene. Unmatched junction bases numbered 0, after V lost 4 bases and J lost 1 base. The CDR3 is 14 amino acids. The CDR3 region has the DNA TGTGCCATCAGTGGGGACAGGAACACCGGGGAGCTGTTTTTT. Protein: CAISGDRNTGELFF.

The V call is TRBV28, the J call TRBJ1-4, with D possibly TRBD1 on 5 matching bases. The V gene's germline CDR1 is MDHEN and CDR2 SYDVKM. Trimming cost V 5 bases and J 8 bases, with 21 bases left between them. CDR3 length: 16 residues. The CDR3 spells CASSAPVEGRREKLFF. In nucleotides, the CDR3 is TGTGCCAGCAGTGCCCCTGTGGAGGGACGGCGGGAAAAACTGTTTTTT.

This clone was counted once. The V call is TRBV18, the J call TRBJ1-3; D is perhaps TRBD1 (6 bases). V was clipped by 5 bases and J by 0 bases, with 8 bases between them. The CDR3 loop spans 14 amino acids. CDR1 is KGHSH, CDR2 LQKENI, per germline. CDR3 residues: CASSSGASGNTIYF. DNA of the CDR3: TGTGCCAGCTCATCAGGGGCCTCTGGAAACACCATATATTTT.

The rearrangement uses TRBV7-8 and TRBJ1-6, with a possible D match to TRBD1 (5 bases). There are 14 residues in the CDR3. The V gene lost 5 bases and the J gene lost 6 bases, with 11 bases spanning the gap. From germline, CDR1 is SGHVS and CDR2 FQNEAQ. DNA for the CDR3: TGTGCCAGCAGCCTGCCTGGGGCTAATTCACCCCTCCACTTT. Protein: CASSLPGANSPLHF. The full variable domain, completed using reference TRBV7-8 and TRBJ1-6, is GAGVSQSPRYKVAKRGQDVALRCDPISGHVSLFWYQQALGQGPEFLTYFQNEAQLDKSGLPSDRFFAERPEGSVSTLKIQRTQQEDSAVYLCASSLPGANSPLHFGNGTRLTVT.

The gene calls are TRBV5-4 and TRBJ1-1; D not certain. With 9 bases removed from V and 0 bases from J, the gap between germline ends came to 6 bases. Per germline, CDR1 SGHNT and CDR2 YYREEE (reference sequence). The CDR3 runs 11 residues. CDR3 region: CATSLNTEAFF. The DNA for the CDR3 is TGTGCCACCTCTCTGAACACTGAAGCTTTCTTT.

This clone was recorded once. V gene TRBV19 combines with J gene TRBJ2-7; weak D call: TRBD1 (6 bases). The V end lost 1 base, the J end lost 3 bases, and 7 bases lay between the germline ends. Per the germline V gene, CDR1 is LNHDA and CDR2 is SQIVND (reference sequence). This CDR3 contains 13 residues. The CDR3 nucleotides are TGTGCCAGTAGTATAGCCAGGGGCTACGAGCAGTACTTC. It encodes CASSIARGYEQYF.

This clone was observed a single time. The chain uses TRBV6-5 and TRBJ2-2, with TRBD1 matching 9 bases. This CDR3 spans 14 amino acids. Germline V gene lookup returns CDR1 MNHEY and CDR2 SVGAGI. Trimming at V came to 7 bases and at J to 4 bases, leaving 4 bases not matched to a gene. Here the CDR3 DNA reads TGTGCCAGCATTGACAGGGGGTCCACCGGGGAGCTGTTTTTT. Translated: CASIDRGSTGELFF.

The chain has TRBV23-1 and TRBJ1-2; the match to TRBD1 covers 7 bases. TRBV23-1 is known as an ORF, though its function is uncertain. This CDR3 has 14 residues. Unmatched junction bases numbered 14, after V lost 4 bases and J lost 12 bases. The chain's CDR3 is CASSPPAGTDANTF. The CDR3 region has the DNA TGCGCCAGCAGTCCTCCCGCGGGGACAGACGCTAACACCTTC.

The CDR3 sequence: CASSLPGADYEQYF. The CDR3, as DNA: TGTGCCAGCAGCTTACCAGGGGCTGACTACGAGCAGTACTTC. The chain recombines TRBV7-6 with TRBJ2-7, with D maybe TRBD1 (6 bases). From germline, CDR1 is SGHVS and CDR2 FNYEAQ. The CDR3 spans 14 residues. Trimming left V 2 bases short and J 3 bases short, with 11 bases between.